Only a few counts were recorded for the clone carrying this T cell receptor beta chain. Antigen specificity is unknown. The data are from a study of cytomegalovirus exposure and HLA in healthy donors. Study overall: Inside one of the first data releases sat around 85 million unique TCRs taken from HLA-typed donors. Findings of the study overall: An observed cluster of highly shared sequence variants was recorded as a likely sequencing artifact. Productive rates of about 87% or about 30% were seen for most TCR beta V segments in an earlier analysis. HLA-A and HLA-B allele assignments for most subjects were reportedly predicted accurately using TCR beta sequences.

Primers for the PCR totalled 60 Vbeta and 13 Jbeta. This table comes from immunoSEQ multiplex PCR, and its TCRdb copy is limited to in-frame clones, with some not included. The sample lists approximately 100,000 clones; around 84% were seen once. There are 16 residues in the CDR3. Between the trimmed V and J ends, which lost 7 bases and 6 bases, there was a span of 19 bases. Germline CDR1 SGHTA, CDR2 FQGNSA. This chain joins TRBV7-2 and TRBJ1-6; possibly TRBD1 for D (6 bases). Sequences were obtained from PBMCs. This sequence originates from a woman aged 18-35 years in good health and CMV-seronegative. The CDR3 spells CASKIGGAEINSPLHF. The DNA for the CDR3 is TGTGCCAGCAAAATAGGGGGGGCGGAAATTAATTCACCCCTCCACTTT.